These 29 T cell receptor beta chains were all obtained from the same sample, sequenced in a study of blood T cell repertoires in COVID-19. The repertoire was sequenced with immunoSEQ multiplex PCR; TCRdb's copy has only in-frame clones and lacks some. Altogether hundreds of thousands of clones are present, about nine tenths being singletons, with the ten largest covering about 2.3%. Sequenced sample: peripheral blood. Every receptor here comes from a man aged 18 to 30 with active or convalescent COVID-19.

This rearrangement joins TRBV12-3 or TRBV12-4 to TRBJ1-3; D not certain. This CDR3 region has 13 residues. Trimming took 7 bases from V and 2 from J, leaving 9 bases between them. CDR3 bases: TGTGCCAGCATAAAGGGAGCTGGAAACACCATATATTTT. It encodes CASIKGAGNTIYF.

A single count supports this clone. The CDR3 loop reads CASSFATDTQYF. In DNA, the CDR3 is TGTGCCAGCAGCTTTGCGACAGATACGCAGTATTTT. J is TRBJ2-3 and V is TRBV11-2; D is ambiguous. Germline CDR1 and CDR2: SGHAT and FQNNGV. The length of the CDR3 is 12 residues. Trimming took off 3 bases at V and 3 bases at J, with 4 bases between the two ends. The full variable domain, with the rest looked up from reference TRBV11-2 and TRBJ2-3, is EAGVAQSPRYKIIEKRQSVAFWCNPISGHATLYWYQQILGQGPKLLIQFQNNGVVDDSQLPKDRFSAERLKGVDSTLKIQPAKLEDSAVYLCASSFATDTQYFGPGTRLTVL.

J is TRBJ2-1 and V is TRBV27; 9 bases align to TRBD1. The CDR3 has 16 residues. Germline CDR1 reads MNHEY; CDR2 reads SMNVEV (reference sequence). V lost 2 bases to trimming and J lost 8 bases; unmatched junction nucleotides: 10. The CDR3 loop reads CASSLGSGTGIHEQFF. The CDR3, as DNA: TGTGCCAGCAGTTTAGGGTCGGGGACAGGGATACATGAGCAGTTCTTC.

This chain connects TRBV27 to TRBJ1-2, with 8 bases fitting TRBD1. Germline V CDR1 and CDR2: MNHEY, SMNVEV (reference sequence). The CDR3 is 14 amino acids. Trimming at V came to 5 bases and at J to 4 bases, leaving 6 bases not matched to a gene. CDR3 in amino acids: CASSTDRDRYGYTF. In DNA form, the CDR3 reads TGTGCCAGCAGTACGGACAGGGATCGCTATGGCTACACCTTC.

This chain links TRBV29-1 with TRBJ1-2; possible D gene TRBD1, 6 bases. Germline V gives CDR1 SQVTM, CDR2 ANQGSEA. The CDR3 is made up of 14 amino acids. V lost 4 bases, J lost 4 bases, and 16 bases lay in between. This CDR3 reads CSVVPTQGVYGYTF. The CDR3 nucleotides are TGCAGCGTTGTCCCCACACAGGGAGTCTATGGCTACACCTTC.

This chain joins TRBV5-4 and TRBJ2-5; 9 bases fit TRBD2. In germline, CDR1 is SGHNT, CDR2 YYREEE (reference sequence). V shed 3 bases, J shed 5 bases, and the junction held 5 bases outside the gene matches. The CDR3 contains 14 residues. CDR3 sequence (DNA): TGTGCCAGCAGCTACGGGACTAGCTGGGAGACCCAGTACTTC. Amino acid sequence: CASSYGTSWETQYF.

CDR3 nucleotide sequence: TGTGCCATCAGTGACCAGGGGGCACAGCCCCAGCATTTT. It specifies CAISDQGAQPQHF. V and J are TRBV10-3 and TRBJ1-5; TRBD1 matches 8 bases. Germline values: CDR1 ENHRY, CDR2 SYGVKD. The trim removed 3 bases at V and 7 bases at J, leaving 2 bases unmatched. The CDR3 is 13 amino acids.

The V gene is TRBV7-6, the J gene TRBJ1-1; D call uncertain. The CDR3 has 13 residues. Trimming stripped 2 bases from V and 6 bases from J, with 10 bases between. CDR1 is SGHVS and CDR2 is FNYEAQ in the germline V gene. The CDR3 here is CASSLFMQAEAFF. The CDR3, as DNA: TGTGCCAGCAGCTTATTTATGCAGGCTGAAGCTTTCTTT.

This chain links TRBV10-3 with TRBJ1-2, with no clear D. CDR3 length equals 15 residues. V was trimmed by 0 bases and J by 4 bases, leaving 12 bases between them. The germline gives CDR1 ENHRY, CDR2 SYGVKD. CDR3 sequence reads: CAISESVEGSYGYTF. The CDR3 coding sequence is TGTGCCATCAGTGAGTCGGTCGAGGGCTCCTATGGCTACACCTTC.

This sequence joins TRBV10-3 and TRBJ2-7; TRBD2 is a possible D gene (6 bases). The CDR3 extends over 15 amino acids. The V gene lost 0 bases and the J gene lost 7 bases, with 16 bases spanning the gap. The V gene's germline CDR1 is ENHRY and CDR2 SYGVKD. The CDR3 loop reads CAISESTRGTGEQYF. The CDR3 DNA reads TGTGCCATCAGTGAGTCGACTAGGGGAACGGGGGAGCAGTACTTC.

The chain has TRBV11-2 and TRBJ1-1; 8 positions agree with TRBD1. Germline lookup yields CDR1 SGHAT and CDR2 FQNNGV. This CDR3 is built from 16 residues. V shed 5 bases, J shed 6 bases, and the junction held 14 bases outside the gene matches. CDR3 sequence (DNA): TGTGCCAGCAGCCCCGGCAGGGGGCTCCTTTTGGCTGAAGCTTTCTTT. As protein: CASSPGRGLLLAEAFF.

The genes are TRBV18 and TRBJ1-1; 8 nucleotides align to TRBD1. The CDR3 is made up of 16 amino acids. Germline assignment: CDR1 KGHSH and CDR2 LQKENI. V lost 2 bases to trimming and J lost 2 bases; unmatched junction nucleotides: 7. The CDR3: CASSPKSGGFNTEAFF. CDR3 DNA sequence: TGTGCCAGCTCACCAAAGTCAGGGGGCTTTAACACTGAAGCTTTCTTT.

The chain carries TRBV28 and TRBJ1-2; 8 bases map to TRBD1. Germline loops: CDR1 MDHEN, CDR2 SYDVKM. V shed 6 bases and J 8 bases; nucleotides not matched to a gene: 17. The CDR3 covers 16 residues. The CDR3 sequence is CASSYLLTGVSGGYTF. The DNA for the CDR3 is TGTGCCAGCAGCTATCTCCTGACAGGGGTGAGTGGCGGCTACACCTTC.

The CDR3: CASLWTGNTGELFF. The CDR3 DNA reads as TGTGCCAGCCTCTGGACAGGGAATACCGGGGAGCTGTTTTTT. The rearrangement uses TRBV7-8 and TRBJ2-2, with 8 bases lining up with TRBD1. After removal of 8 bases from V and 5 bases from J, the junction contained 7 bases not matched to a gene. Germline V gives CDR1 SGHVS, CDR2 FQNEAQ. This CDR3 is 14 amino acids long.

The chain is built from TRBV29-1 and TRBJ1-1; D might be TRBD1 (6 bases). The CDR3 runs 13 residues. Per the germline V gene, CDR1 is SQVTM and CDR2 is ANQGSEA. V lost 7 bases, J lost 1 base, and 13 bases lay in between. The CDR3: CSARRGENTEAFF. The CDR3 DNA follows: TGCAGCGCGCGCAGGGGAGAGAACACTGAAGCTTTCTTT.

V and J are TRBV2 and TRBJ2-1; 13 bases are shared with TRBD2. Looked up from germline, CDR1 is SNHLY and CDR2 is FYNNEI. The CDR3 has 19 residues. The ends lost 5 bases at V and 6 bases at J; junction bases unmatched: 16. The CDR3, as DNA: TGTGCCAGCAGTCAGATCACTAGACTAGCGGGAGGTTCTAGCAATGAGCAGTTCTTC. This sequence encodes CASSQITRLAGGSSNEQFF.

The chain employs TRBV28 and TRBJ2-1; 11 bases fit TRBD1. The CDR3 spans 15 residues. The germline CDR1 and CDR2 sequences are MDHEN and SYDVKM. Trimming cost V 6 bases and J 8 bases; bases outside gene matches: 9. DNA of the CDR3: TGTGCCAGCAGGCGTACCGGGACAGGGGGTGATGAGCAGTTCTTC. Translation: CASRRTGTGGDEQFF. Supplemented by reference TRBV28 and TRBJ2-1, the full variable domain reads DVKVTQSSRYLVKRTGEKVFLECVQDMDHENMFWYRQDPGLGLRLIYFSYDVKMKEKGDIPEGYSVSREKKERFSLILESASTNQTSMYLCASRRTGTGGDEQFFGPGTRLTVL.

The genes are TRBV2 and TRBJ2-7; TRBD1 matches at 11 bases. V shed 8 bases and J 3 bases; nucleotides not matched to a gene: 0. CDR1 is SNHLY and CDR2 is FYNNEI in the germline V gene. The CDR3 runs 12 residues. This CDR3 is CASGTGGYEQYF. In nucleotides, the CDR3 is TGTGCCAGCGGGACAGGGGGCTACGAGCAGTACTTC.

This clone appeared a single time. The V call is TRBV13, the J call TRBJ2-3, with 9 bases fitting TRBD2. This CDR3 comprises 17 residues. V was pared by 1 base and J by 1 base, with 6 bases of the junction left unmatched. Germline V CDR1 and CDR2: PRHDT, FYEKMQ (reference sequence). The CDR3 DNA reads TGTGCCAGCAGCTTAGTATCGGCTAGCGGGGGCACAGATACGCAGTATTTT. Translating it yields CASSLVSASGGTDTQYF. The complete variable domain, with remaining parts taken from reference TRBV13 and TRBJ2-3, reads AAGVIQSPRHLIKEKRETATLKCYPIPRHDTVYWYQQGPGQDPQFLISFYEKMQSDKGSIPDRFSAQQFSDYHSELNMSSLELGDSALYFCASSLVSASGGTDTQYFGPGTRLTVL.

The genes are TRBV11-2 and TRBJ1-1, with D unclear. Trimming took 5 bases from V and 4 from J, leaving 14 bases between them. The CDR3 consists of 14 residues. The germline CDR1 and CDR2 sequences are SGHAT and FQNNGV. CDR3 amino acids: CASSPTLVGTEAFF. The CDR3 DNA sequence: TGTGCCAGCAGCCCAACTCTAGTGGGCACTGAAGCTTTCTTT. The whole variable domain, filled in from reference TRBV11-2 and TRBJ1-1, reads EAGVAQSPRYKIIEKRQSVAFWCNPISGHATLYWYQQILGQGPKLLIQFQNNGVVDDSQLPKDRFSAERLKGVDSTLKIQPAKLEDSAVYLCASSPTLVGTEAFFGQGTRLTVV.

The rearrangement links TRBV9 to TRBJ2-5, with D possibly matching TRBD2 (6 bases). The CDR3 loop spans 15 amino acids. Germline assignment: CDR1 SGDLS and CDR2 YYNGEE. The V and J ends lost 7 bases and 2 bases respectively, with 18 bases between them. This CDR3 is CASSLGWGTQETQYF. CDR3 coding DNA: TGTGCCAGCTCCCTAGGCTGGGGGACTCAAGAGACCCAGTACTTC.

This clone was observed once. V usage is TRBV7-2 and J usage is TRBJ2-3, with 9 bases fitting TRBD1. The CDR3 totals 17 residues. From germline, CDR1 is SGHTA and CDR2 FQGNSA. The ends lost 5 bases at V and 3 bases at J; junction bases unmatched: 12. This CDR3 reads CASSRTGGRPRTDTQYF. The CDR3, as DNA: TGTGCCAGCAGCCGTACAGGGGGCAGACCACGGACAGATACGCAGTATTTT.

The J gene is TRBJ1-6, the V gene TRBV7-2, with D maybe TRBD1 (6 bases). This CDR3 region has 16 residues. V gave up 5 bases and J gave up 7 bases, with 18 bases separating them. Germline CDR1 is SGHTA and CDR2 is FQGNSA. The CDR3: CASSPRDGRGNSPLHF. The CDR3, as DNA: TGTGCCAGCAGCCCCCGAGACGGCAGGGGAAATTCACCCCTCCACTTT.

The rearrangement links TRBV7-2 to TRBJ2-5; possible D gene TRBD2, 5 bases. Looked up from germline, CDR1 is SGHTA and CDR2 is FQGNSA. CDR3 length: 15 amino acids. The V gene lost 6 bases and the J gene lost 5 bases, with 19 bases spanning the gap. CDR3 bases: TGTGCCAGCAGAAAACGGGCCGCATCGGGGGAGACCCAGTACTTC. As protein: CASRKRAASGETQYF.

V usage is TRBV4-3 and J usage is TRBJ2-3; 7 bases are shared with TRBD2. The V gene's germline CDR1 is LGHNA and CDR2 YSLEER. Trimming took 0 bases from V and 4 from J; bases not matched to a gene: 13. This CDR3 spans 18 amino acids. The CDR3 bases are TGCGCCAGCAGCCAAGATCCCGAGGGAGGGAACCCCGCAGATACGCAGTATTTT. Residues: CASSQDPEGGNPADTQYF.

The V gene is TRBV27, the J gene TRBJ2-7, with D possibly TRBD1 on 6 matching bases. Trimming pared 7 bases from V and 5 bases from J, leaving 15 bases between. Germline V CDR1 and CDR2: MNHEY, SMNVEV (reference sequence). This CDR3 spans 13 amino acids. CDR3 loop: CASKKQGPHEQYF. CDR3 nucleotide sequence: TGTGCCAGCAAAAAACAGGGCCCCCACGAGCAGTACTTC.

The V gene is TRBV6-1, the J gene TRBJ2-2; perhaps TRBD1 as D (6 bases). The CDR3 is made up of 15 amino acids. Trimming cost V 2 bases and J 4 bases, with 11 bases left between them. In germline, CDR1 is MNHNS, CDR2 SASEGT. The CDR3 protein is CASSEQTGTTGELFF. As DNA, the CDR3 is TGTGCCAGCAGTGAACAGACAGGCACCACCGGGGAGCTGTTTTTT.

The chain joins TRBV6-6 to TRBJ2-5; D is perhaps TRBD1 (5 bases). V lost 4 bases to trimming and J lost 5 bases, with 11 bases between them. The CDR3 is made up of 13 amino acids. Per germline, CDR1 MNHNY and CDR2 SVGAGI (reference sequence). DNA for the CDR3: TGTGCCAGCAGTTTTTTCAGGGTGGAGACCCAGTACTTC. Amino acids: CASSFFRVETQYF.

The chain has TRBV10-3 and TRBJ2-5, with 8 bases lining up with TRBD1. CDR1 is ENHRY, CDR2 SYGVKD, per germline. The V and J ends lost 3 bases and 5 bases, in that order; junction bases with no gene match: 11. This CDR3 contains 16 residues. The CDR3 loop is CAISDRPGGLLETQYF. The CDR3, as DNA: TGTGCCATCAGTGACCGTCCAGGGGGCCTTCTTGAGACCCAGTACTTC.